This T cell receptor beta chain was identified during a study of vaccination and CD4 T cells after COVID-19. Treatment described: approximately 10-day PBMC culture with coronavirus spike peptide pools or control peptides (ViraFEST assay). Positive PCR dates ranged from March to December 2020; these dates predated US Alpha, Beta and Delta variants. With the Oncomine TCR Beta short-read assay, DNA from cultured CD4+ T cells was sequenced. TCRdb re-analysed the PCR reads in MiXCR, keeping a single row per CDR3 protein. The data show under 7,500 distinct CDR3 sequences, about 70% seen once. This CDR3 has 13 residues. Germline CDR1 KGHDR, CDR2 SFDVKD. V lost 8 bases and J 1 base, leaving 10 bases between the germline ends. Broader study findings: Apart from involving relatively few convalescent patients, the work omitted early post-infection timepoints. Median reactive clonotypes, those recognizing SARS-CoV-2, rose from about 22 to 38, not significantly.

Concerning this clonotype: The antigen remains undetermined.

This TCR was sampled from a human donor who had recovered from COVID-19. The chain carries TRBV24-1 and TRBJ1-1; D is possibly TRBD1 (5 bases). Sequences were obtained from CD4+ T cells from blood, cultured in vitro. CDR3 nucleotide sequence: TGTGCCACCATCGGGGCGGAGAACACTGAAGCTTTCTTT. It codes for CATIGAENTEAFF.